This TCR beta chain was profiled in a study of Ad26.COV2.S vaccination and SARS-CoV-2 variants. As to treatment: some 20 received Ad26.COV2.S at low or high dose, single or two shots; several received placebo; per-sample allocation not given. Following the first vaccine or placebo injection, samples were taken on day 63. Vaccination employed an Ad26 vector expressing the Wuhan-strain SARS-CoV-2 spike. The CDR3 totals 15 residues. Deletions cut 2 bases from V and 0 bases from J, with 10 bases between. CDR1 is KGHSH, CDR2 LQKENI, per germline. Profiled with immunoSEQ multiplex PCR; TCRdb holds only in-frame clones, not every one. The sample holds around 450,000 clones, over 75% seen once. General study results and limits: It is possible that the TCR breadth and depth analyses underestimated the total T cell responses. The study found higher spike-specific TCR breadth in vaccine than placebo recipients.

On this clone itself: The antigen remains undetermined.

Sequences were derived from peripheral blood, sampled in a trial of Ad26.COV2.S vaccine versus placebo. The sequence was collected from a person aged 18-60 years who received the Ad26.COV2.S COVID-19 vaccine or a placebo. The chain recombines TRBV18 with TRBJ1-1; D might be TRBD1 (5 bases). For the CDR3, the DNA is TGTGCCAGCTCACCAAAGTGGGGCGTGAACACTGAAGCTTTCTTT. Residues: CASSPKWGVNTEAFF.